One sample yielded the 4 T cell receptor beta chains listed below, sequenced in a study of molecular identifiers for immune sequencing clone quantification. TCRdb reprocessed the PCR reads with MiXCR, giving one entry per CDR3 protein. The profile shows 85,000 to 130,000 distinct CDR3 sequences, roughly a third of them singletons. What was sequenced was naive CD8+ T cells from blood, with Jurkat cell RNA spiked in. Subset of the sample: FACS-sorted CD8+CD4-CCR7+CD45RA+ naive T cells. The receptors were gathered from a human donor in good health. Some libraries in this study had Jurkat cell RNA spiked in.

In the case of this clonotype: The CDR3 carries no conserved terminal phenylalanine or tryptophan, so it likely arises from a read error. The chain combines TRBV9 with TRBJ2-2; tentatively, D is TRBD1 (5 bases). Per the germline V gene, CDR1 is SGDLS and CDR2 is YYNGEE. V lost 1 base to trimming and J lost 4 bases, with 17 bases between them. This CDR3 has 17 amino acids. The CDR3 region is CASSVPQKGRGTGELFL. The CDR3 DNA reads TGTGCCAGCAGCGTACCTCAAAAGGGGCGTGGCACCGGGGAGCTGTTTTTA.

This clonotype was found a few times. The rearrangement joins TRBV19 to TRBJ2-6; 9 bases are a match to TRBD1. Trimming at V came to 2 bases and at J to 3 bases, leaving 11 bases not matched to a gene. The CDR3 is 19 amino acids. Germline CDR1 LNHDA, CDR2 SQIVND (reference sequence). CDR3 sequence reads: CASSIYYLTGGFGANVLTF. Here the CDR3 DNA reads TGTGCCAGTAGTATATATTATCTGACAGGGGGTTTTGGGGCCAACGTCCTGACTTTC. The complete variable domain, with remaining parts taken from reference TRBV19 and TRBJ2-6, reads DGGITQSPKYLFRKEGQNVTLSCEQNLNHDAMYWYRQDPGQGLRLIYYSQIVNDFQKGDIAEGYSVSREKKESFPLTVTSAQKNPTAFYLCASSIYYLTGGFGANVLTFGAGSRLTVL.

The table lists this clonotype with a few counts. Its ends do not fully match the called genes, so a read error is possible. The V call is TRBV6-2 or TRBV6-3, the J call TRBJ2-2; TRBD1 matches 8 bases. The CDR3 has 14 residues. Germline CDR1 and CDR2: MNHEY and SVGEGT. DNA for the CDR3: TGTGCCTCCCAAGACAGGGGTTTCACCGGGGAGCTGTATTTT. Its protein is CASQDRGFTGELYF.

This clonotype was observed a handful of times. This chain connects TRBV12-3 or TRBV12-4 to TRBJ1-5; D remains unclear. V was pared by 9 bases and J by 4 bases, with 13 bases between. The CDR3 is 13 residues long. CDR3: CASASGRNQPQHF. As DNA, the CDR3 is TGTGCCAGTGCATCGGGTAGGAATCAGCCCCAGCATTTT.